The 2 T cell receptor beta chains below come from one sample, sequenced in a study of T cell responses to AZD1222 COVID-19 vaccine (dated by TCRdb to about 2021). The meaning of the sample's time point label: baseline before first vaccination. The library was made by the immunoSEQ multiplex PCR assay. Entries here come from immuneACCESS through TCRdb and include only in-frame sequences with V and J called. Some clones fail to appear in such tables; in the studies checked, an unresolved V gene covers under half of the shortfall, and the cause of the remainder is unknown. The sample has about 140,000 clones on record, 80% to 95% of them singletons. The ten largest account for around 3% of the sample. The sample was peripheral blood, taken on day 0 of AZD1222 vaccination. The receptors were sampled from an adult in good health.

The chain combines TRBV7-3 with TRBJ2-1; 15 bases are shared with TRBD2. Germline CDR1 SGHTA, CDR2 FQGTGA. V dropped 5 bases and J dropped 0; count of bases not matched to a gene: 5. CDR3 length equals 18 residues. This CDR3 is CASSRTSGRESSYNEQFF. Here the CDR3 DNA reads TGTGCCAGCAGCAGGACTAGCGGGAGGGAGAGCTCCTACAATGAGCAGTTCTTC.

J is TRBJ2-5 and V is TRBV10-3; a possible D gene is TRBD1 (6 bases). Trimming cost V 2 bases and J 4 bases, with 11 bases left between them. The CDR3 is 14 amino acids. CDR1 and CDR2 (germline): ENHRY, SYGVKD. DNA of the CDR3: TGTGCCATCAGTGAGAGGGCAGGGGTAGAGACCCAGTACTTC. Its protein is CAISERAGVETQYF.